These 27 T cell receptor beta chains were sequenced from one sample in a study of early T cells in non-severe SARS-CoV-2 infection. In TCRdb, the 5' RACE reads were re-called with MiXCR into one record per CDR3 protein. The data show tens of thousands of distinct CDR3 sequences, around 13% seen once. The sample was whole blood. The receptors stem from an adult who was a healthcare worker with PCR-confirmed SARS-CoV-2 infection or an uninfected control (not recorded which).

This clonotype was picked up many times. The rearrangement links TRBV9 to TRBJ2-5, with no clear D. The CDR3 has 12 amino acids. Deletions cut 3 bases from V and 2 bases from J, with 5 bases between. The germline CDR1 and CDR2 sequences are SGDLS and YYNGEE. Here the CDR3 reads CASSGGQETQYF. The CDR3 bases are TGTGCCAGCAGCGGAGGTCAAGAGACCCAGTACTTC.

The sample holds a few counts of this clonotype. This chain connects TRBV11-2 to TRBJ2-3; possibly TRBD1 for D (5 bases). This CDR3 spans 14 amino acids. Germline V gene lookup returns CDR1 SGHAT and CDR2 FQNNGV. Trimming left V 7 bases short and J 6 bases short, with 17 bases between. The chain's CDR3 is CASTQGPTSDTQYF. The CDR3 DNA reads TGTGCCAGCACCCAGGGCCCTACCTCGGATACGCAGTATTTT.

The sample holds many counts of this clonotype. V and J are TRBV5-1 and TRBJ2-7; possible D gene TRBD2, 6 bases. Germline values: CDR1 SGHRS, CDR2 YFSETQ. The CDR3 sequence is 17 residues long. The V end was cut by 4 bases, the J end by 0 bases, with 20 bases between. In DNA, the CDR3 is TGCGCCAGCAGCCGGGCGGGGCGGACTTTCCTCTCCTACGAGCAGTACTTC. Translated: CASSRAGRTFLSYEQYF.

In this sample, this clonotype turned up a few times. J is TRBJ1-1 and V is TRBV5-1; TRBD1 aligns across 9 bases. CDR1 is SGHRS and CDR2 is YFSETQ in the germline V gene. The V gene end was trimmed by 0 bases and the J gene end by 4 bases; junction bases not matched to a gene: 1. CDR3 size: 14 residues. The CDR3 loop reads CASSLGDRVTEAFF. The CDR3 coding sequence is TGCGCCAGCAGCTTGGGGGACAGGGTCACTGAAGCTTTCTTT.

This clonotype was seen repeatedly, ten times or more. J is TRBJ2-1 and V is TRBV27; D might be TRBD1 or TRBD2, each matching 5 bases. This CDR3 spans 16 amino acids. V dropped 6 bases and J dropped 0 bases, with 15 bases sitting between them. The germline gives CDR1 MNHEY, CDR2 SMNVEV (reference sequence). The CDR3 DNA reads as TGTGCCAGCAGCCAAAACGGGGCAAGCTCCTACAATGAGCAGTTCTTC. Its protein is CASSQNGASSYNEQFF.

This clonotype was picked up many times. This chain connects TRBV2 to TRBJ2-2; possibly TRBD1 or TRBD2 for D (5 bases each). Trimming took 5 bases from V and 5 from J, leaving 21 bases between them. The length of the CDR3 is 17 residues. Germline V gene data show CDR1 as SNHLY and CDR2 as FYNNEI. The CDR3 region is CASSLRGDGYVTGELFF. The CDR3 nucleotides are TGTGCCAGCAGTCTCCGAGGGGACGGCTATGTGACCGGGGAGCTGTTTTTT.

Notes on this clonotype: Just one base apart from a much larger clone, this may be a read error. The DNA of the CDR3 is TGTGTCAGCAGCCCCGCAGCAGCTGCCACAGATACGCAGTATTTT. Protein sequence: CVSSPAAAATDTQYF. The gene calls are TRBV7-9 and TRBJ2-3, with D uncertain. The CDR3 is 15 residues long. The germline V gene encodes CDR1 SEHNR and CDR2 FQNEAQ (reference sequence).

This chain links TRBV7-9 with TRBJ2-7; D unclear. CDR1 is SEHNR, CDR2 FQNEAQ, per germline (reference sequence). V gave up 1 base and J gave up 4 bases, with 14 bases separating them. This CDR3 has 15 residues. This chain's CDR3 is CASSLVGSVKYEQYF. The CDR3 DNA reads TGTGCCAGCAGCTTAGTCGGAAGCGTCAAGTACGAGCAGTACTTC.

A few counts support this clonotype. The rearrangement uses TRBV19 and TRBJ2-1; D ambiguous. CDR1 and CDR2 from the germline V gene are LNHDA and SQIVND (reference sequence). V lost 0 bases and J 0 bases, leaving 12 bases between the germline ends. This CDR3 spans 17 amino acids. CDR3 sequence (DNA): TGTGCCAGTAGTATAGATATCGTGGTTAGCTCCTACAATGAGCAGTTCTTC. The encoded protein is CASSIDIVVSSYNEQFF.

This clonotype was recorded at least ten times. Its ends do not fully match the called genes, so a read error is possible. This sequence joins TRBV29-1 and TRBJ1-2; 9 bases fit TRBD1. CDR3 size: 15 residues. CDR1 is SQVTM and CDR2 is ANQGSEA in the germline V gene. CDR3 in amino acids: CSVEDPGTGNYGYTF. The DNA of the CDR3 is TGCAGCGTTGAAGATCCCGGGACAGGGAACTACGGCTACACCTTC. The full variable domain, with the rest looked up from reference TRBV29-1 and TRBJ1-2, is SAVISQKPSRDICQRGTSLTIQCQVDSQVTMMFWYRQQPGQSLTLIATANQGSEATYESGFVIDKFPISRPNLTFSTLTVSNMSPEDSSIYLCSVEDPGTGNYGYTFGSGTRLTVV.

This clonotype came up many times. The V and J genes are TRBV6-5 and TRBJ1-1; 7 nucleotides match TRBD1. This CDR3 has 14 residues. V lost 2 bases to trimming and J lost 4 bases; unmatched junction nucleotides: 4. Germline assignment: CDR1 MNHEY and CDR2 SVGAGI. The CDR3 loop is CASSYNQGGTEAFF. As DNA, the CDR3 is TGTGCCAGCAGTTACAATCAGGGGGGCACTGAAGCTTTCTTT.

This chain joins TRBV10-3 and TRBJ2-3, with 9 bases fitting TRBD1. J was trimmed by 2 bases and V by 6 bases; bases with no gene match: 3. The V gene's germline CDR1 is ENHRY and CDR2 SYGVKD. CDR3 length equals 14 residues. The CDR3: CAISGTGPTDTQYF. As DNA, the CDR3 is TGTGCCATCAGCGGGACAGGGCCCACAGATACGCAGTATTTT.

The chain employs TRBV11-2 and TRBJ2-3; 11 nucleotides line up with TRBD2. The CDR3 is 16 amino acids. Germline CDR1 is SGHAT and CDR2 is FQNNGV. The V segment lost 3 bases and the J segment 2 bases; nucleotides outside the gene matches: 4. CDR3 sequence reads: CASSFRLAGLTDTQYF. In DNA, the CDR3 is TGTGCCAGCAGCTTTCGACTAGCGGGGCTCACAGATACGCAGTATTTT.

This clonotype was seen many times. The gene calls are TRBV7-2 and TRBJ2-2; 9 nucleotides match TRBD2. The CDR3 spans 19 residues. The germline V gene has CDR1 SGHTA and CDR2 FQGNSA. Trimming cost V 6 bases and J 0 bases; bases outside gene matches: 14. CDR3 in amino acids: CASSSRGGLADANTGELFF. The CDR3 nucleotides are TGTGCCAGCAGTTCCCGGGGGGGACTAGCTGACGCGAACACCGGGGAGCTGTTTTTT.

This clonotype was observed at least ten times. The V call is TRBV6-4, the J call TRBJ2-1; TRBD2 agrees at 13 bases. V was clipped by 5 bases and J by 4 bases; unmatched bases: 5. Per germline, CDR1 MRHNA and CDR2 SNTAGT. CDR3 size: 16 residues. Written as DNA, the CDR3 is TGTGCCAGCAGTAGGACTAGCGGGGGCGCTTACAATGAGCAGTTCTTC. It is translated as CASSRTSGGAYNEQFF.

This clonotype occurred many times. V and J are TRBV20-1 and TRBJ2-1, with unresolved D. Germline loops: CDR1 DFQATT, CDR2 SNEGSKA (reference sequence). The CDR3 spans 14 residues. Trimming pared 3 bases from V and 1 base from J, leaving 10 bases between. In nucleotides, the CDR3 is TGCAGTGCTAGGCCCCAAGGTTCCTACAATGAGCAGTTCTTC. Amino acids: CSARPQGSYNEQFF.

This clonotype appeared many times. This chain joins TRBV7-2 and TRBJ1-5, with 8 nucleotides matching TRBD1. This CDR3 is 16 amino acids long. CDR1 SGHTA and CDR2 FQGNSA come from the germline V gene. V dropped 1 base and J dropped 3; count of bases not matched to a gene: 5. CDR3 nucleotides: TGTGCCAGCAGCTTAGTAGCAGGGGGCACCAATCAGCCCCAGCATTTT. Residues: CASSLVAGGTNQPQHF.

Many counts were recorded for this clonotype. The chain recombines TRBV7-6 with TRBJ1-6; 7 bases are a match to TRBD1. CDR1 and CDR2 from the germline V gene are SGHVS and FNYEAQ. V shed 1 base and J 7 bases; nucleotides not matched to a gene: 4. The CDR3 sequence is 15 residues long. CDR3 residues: CASSLGQGGNSPLHF. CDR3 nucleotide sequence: TGTGCCAGCAGCTTAGGACAGGGCGGCAATTCACCCCTCCACTTT.

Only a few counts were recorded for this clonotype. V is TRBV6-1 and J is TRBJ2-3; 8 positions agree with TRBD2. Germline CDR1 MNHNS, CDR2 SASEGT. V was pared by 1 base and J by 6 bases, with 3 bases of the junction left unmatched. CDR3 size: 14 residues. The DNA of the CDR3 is TGTGCCAGCAGTGAAGGAGCGGGGGCGGATACGCAGTATTTT. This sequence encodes CASSEGAGADTQYF.

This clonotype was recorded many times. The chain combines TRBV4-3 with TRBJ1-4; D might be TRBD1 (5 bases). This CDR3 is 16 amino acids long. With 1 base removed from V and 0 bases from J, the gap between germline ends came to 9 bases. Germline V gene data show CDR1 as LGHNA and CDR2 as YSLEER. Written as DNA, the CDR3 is TGCGCCAGCAGCCAAGTTCAGGGAACAACTAATGAAAAACTGTTTTTT. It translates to CASSQVQGTTNEKLFF.

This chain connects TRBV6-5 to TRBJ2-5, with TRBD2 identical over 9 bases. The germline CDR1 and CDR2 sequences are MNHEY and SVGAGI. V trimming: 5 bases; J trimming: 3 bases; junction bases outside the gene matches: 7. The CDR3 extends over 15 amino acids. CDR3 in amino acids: CASSPLGLAKETQYF. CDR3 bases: TGTGCCAGCAGTCCCCTGGGACTAGCTAAAGAGACCCAGTACTTC.

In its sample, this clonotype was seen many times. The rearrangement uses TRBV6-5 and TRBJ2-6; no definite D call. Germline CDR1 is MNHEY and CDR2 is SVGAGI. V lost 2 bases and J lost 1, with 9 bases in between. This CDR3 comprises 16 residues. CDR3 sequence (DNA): TGTGCCAGCAGTTACGCCGCAGGTTCTGGGGCCAACGTCCTGACTTTC. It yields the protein CASSYAAGSGANVLTF.

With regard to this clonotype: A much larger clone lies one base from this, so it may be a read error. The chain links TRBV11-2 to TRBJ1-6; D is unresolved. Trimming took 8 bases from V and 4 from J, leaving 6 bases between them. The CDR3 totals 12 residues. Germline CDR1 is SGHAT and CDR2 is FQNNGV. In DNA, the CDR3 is TGTGCCAGCGGACTGTATAATTCACCCCTCCACTTT. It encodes CASGLYNSPLHF.

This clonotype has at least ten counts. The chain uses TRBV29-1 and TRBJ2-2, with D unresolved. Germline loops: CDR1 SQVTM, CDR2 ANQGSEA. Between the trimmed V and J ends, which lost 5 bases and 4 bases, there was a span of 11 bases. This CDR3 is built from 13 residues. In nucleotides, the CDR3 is TGCAGCGTTCCCCGACCCAGCACCGGGGAGCTGTTTTTT. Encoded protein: CSVPRPSTGELFF.

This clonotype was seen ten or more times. CDR3 in amino acids: CSVEVVSSGNTIYF. In DNA form, the CDR3 reads TGCAGCGTTGAAGTTGTCAGCTCTGGAAACACCATATATTTT. This rearrangement joins TRBV29-1 to TRBJ1-3, with D hard to call. There are 14 residues in the CDR3. CDR1 and CDR2 from the germline V gene are SQVTM and ANQGSEA. V lost 1 base to trimming and J lost 0 bases, with 7 bases between them.

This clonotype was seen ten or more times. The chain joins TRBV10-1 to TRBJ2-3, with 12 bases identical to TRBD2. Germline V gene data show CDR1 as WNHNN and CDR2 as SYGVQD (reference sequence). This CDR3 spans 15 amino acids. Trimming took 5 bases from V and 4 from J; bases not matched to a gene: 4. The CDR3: CASSPSSGGADTQYF. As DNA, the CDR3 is TGCGCCAGCAGTCCGTCTAGCGGGGGGGCAGATACGCAGTATTTT.

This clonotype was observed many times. The CDR3 DNA reads as TGTGCCAGCAGTGAAGCGGGGGTTAAGCAGCCCCAGCATTTT. It is translated as CASSEAGVKQPQHF. This sequence joins TRBV2 and TRBJ1-5; tentative D call: TRBD1 (5 bases). This CDR3 has 14 amino acids. V was trimmed by 0 bases and J by 7 bases, leaving 10 bases between them. Germline CDR1 and CDR2: SNHLY and FYNNEI.